One sample yielded the 12 T cell receptor beta chains listed below, sequenced in a study of T cell responses to AZD1222 COVID-19 vaccine. Profiled with immunoSEQ multiplex PCR; TCRdb holds only in-frame clones, not every one. The repertoire includes tens of thousands of clones, 80% to 95% of them detected once, and roughly 44% sits in the top ten. Sequenced here: peripheral blood, sampled on day 0 of AZD1222 vaccination. These receptors were obtained from an adult in good health.

The chain links TRBV25-1 to TRBJ1-3, with no clear D. V was shortened by 9 bases and J by 1 base, with 13 bases between the two germline ends. Germline V CDR1 and CDR2: MGHDK, SYGVNS. The CDR3 spans 14 residues. This chain's CDR3 is CASSEERSGNTIYF. In DNA form, the CDR3 reads TGTGCCAGTTCTGAGGAGCGATCTGGAAACACCATATATTTT.

The chain employs TRBV12-3 or TRBV12-4 and TRBJ1-2; tentative D call: TRBD1 (5 bases). This CDR3 region has 13 residues. Trimming cost V 1 base and J 8 bases, with 11 bases left between them. In DNA, the CDR3 is TGTGCCAGCAGTTTAGGCCAGGGAAACGGCTACACCTTC. Translation: CASSLGQGNGYTF.

The chain carries TRBV9 and TRBJ1-1, with 7 bases fitting TRBD1. The germline V gene encodes CDR1 SGDLS and CDR2 YYNGEE. The CDR3 contains 15 residues. Germline trimming cut 4 bases from V and 1 base from J; bases unmatched to any gene: 7. CDR3 sequence (DNA): TGTGCCAGCAGCCCGGAGGGACAGTCGAACACTGAAGCTTTCTTT. As protein: CASSPEGQSNTEAFF.

The chain couples TRBV12-3 or TRBV12-4 to TRBJ1-2; D ambiguous. Trimming shortened V by 5 bases and J by 6 bases, and 10 bases separated the two germline ends. This CDR3 comprises 12 residues. The CDR3 DNA reads TGTGCCAGCAGTCCCGGCCCCGATGGCTACACCTTC. Translation: CASSPGPDGYTF.

V gene TRBV19 combines with J gene TRBJ1-5; TRBD1 might be the D (6 bases). The CDR3 has 15 residues. Germline V lookup: CDR1 LNHDA, CDR2 SQIVND (reference sequence). Trimming cost V 5 bases and J 4 bases, with 15 bases left between them. The CDR3 DNA follows: TGTGCCAGTAGTGTACGACGGACAGATAATCAGCCCCAGCATTTT. As protein: CASSVRRTDNQPQHF.

The gene calls are TRBV7-2 and TRBJ1-6; D remains unclear. The V end lost 2 bases, the J end lost 7 bases, and 9 bases lay between the germline ends. The CDR3 runs to 14 residues. Germline V gene data show CDR1 as SGHTA and CDR2 as FQGNSA. CDR3 protein: CASSLTRANSPLHF. CDR3 nucleotide sequence: TGTGCCAGCAGCTTAACACGGGCGAATTCACCCCTCCACTTT.

This clone has only a few counts. This rearrangement joins TRBV19 to TRBJ1-1; a weak D match, TRBD1 (6 bases). The CDR3 has 15 residues. Germline lookup yields CDR1 LNHDA and CDR2 SQIVND (reference sequence). Trimming took 7 bases from V and 7 from J, leaving 22 bases between them. The CDR3 loop is CASTLWGTNNSEAFF. Here the CDR3 DNA reads TGTGCCAGTACCTTATGGGGGACAAATAATAGTGAAGCTTTCTTT.

This clone was counted between two and nine times. The chain employs TRBV4-3 and TRBJ1-5, with D possibly matching TRBD1 (6 bases). V dropped 4 bases and J dropped 2 bases, with 15 bases sitting between them. The CDR3 length is 16 residues. CDR1 is LGHNA, CDR2 YSLEER, per germline. In nucleotides, the CDR3 is TGCGCCAGCAGCCCCCACGCTCCAGGGGGCAATCAGCCCCAGCATTTT. Its translation is CASSPHAPGGNQPQHF.

This clone was recorded only once. This rearrangement joins TRBV5-4 to TRBJ1-1; D call uncertain. Trimming shortened V by 0 bases and J by 1 base, and 4 bases separated the two germline ends. This CDR3 has 13 residues. Germline lookup yields CDR1 SGHNT and CDR2 YYREEE (reference sequence). The CDR3 loop is CASSLAENTEAFF. CDR3 DNA: TGTGCCAGCAGCTTGGCAGAGAACACTGAAGCTTTCTTT.

The chain uses TRBV11-2 and TRBJ1-1; D gene uncertain. Trimming cost V 5 bases and J 4 bases, with 17 bases left between them. Per the germline V gene, CDR1 is SGHAT and CDR2 is FQNNGV. The CDR3 covers 15 residues. The CDR3 loop is CASSPLVSGVTEAFF. The DNA for the CDR3 is TGTGCCAGCAGCCCCCTTGTGTCCGGGGTCACTGAAGCTTTCTTT. The whole variable domain, filled in from reference TRBV11-2 and TRBJ1-1, reads EAGVAQSPRYKIIEKRQSVAFWCNPISGHATLYWYQQILGQGPKLLIQFQNNGVVDDSQLPKDRFSAERLKGVDSTLKIQPAKLEDSAVYLCASSPLVSGVTEAFFGQGTRLTVV.

The chain links TRBV7-8 to TRBJ1-3, with D possibly matching TRBD1 (5 bases). Per the germline V gene, CDR1 is SGHVS and CDR2 is FQNEAQ. V was pared by 5 bases and J by 0 bases, with 17 bases between. This CDR3 region has 17 residues. DNA for the CDR3: TGTGCCAGCAGCGTGGTGGTTGGGGCCAACTCTGGAAACACCATATATTTT. Its translation is CASSVVVGANSGNTIYF.

The rearrangement joins TRBV27 to TRBJ1-5; the match to TRBD1 covers 8 bases. There are 17 residues in the CDR3. V was pared by 1 base and J by 2 bases, with 7 bases of the junction left unmatched. Germline loops: CDR1 MNHEY, CDR2 SMNVEV (reference sequence). Here the CDR3 reads CASSLFGQGLGNQPQHF. CDR3 nucleotides: TGTGCCAGCAGTTTATTCGGACAGGGTTTAGGCAATCAGCCCCAGCATTTT.